This TCR beta chain was captured in a study of identical twins. Overall study findings and caveats: Because invariant MAIT and iNKT cells could be present, zero-insertion analyses could be partly confounded.

Comment on this clonotype: Its matching antigen is unknown.

CDR3 length: 12 amino acids. V lost 0 bases and J lost 6, with 6 bases in between. Per the germline V gene, CDR1 is DFQATT and CDR2 is SNEGSKA (reference sequence). The cDNA had a unique molecular identifier and a template-switch universal primer site. TCRdb called the 5' RACE reads again in MiXCR, with one record for every CDR3 protein. The data contain 750,000 to 950,000 distinct CDR3 sequences, approximately 13% of them singletons. This sample was shared with a second study, whose subject was yellow fever vaccine responses in identical twins.

The sample taken for sequencing was PBMCs. This chain joins TRBV20-1 and TRBJ1-5; D is uncertain. This TCR was recovered from a woman aged 18-29 years in good health. In DNA, the CDR3 is TGCAGTGCTAGAGAGGAGTTTCAGCCCCAGCATTTT. As protein: CSAREEFQPQHF.